Presented here are 21 T cell receptor beta chains from one specimen sequenced in a study of CD8 T cells in ankylosing spondylitis. Findings of the study overall: Characteristic, it appeared, of ankylosing spondylitis blood was a TCR beta motif of eight highly homologous variants.

A single record per CDR3 protein comes from TCRdb applying MiXCR to the 5' RACE reads. The sample has around 430,000 distinct CDR3 sequences; 17% are singletons. These receptors' targets are unknown. The sequenced sample consisted of blood, either unsorted or a sorted T cell fraction (not recorded which). These receptors all stem from a male donor with ankylosing spondylitis.

In its sample, this clonotype was seen many times. V and J are TRBV5-1 and TRBJ2-7, with a possible D match to TRBD2 (7 bases). This CDR3 is 15 amino acids long. CDR1 and CDR2 from the germline V gene are SGHRS and YFSETQ. V gave up 8 bases and J gave up 2 bases, with 20 bases separating them. CDR3 residues: CASTTFPGGTYEQYF. As DNA, the CDR3 is TGCGCCAGTACCACCTTCCCGGGGGGCACCTACGAGCAGTACTTC.

This clonotype was detected only a few times. The V call is TRBV7-9, the J call TRBJ2-1, with 10 bases that match TRBD2. CDR1 SEHNR and CDR2 FQNEAQ come from the germline V gene (reference sequence). CDR3 length: 14 amino acids. Germline trimming cut 5 bases from V and 10 bases from J; bases unmatched to any gene: 8. In DNA form, the CDR3 reads TGTGCCAGCAGCACCGGGACTAGCGTGGTCGAGCAGTTCTTC. Amino acid sequence: CASSTGTSVVEQFF.

The rearrangement joins TRBV11-2 to TRBJ2-4; 9 nucleotides agree with TRBD1. Germline V lookup: CDR1 SGHAT, CDR2 FQNNGV. V lost 0 bases and J lost 1; bases outside the gene matches: 4. The CDR3 extends over 17 amino acids. This chain's CDR3 is CASSLDDRGKAKNIQYF. The CDR3 DNA reads TGTGCCAGCAGCTTAGACGACAGGGGGAAGGCCAAAAACATTCAGTACTTC. Drawing the rest from reference TRBV11-2 and TRBJ2-4, the complete variable domain is EAGVAQSPRYKIIEKRQSVAFWCNPISGHATLYWYQQILGQGPKLLIQFQNNGVVDDSQLPKDRFSAERLKGVDSTLKIQPAKLEDSAVYLCASSLDDRGKAKNIQYFGAGTRLSVL.

This clonotype was detected many times. The V gene is TRBV7-9, the J gene TRBJ1-1; D uncertain. From germline, CDR1 is SEHNR and CDR2 FQNEAQ (reference sequence). The CDR3 totals 11 residues. V was clipped by 1 base and J by 8 bases, with 5 bases between them. CDR3 bases: TGTGCCAGCAGCTTAGAAACGGAAGCTTTCTTT. Translation: CASSLETEAFF.

This clonotype has a handful of counts. V usage is TRBV7-3 and J usage is TRBJ2-3, with D perhaps TRBD1 (6 bases). Germline CDR1 SGHTA, CDR2 FQGTGA. V was shortened by 4 bases and J by 0 bases, with 8 bases between the two germline ends. The CDR3 contains 14 residues. CDR3 in DNA: TGTGCCAGCAGCTGGGGACATAGCACAGATACGCAGTATTTT. Amino acid sequence: CASSWGHSTDTQYF.

This clonotype was found many times. The J gene is TRBJ2-6, the V gene TRBV24-1; TRBD1 is a possible D gene (5 bases). Germline assignment: CDR1 KGHDR and CDR2 SFDVKD. V was shortened by 0 bases and J by 0 bases, with 11 bases between the two germline ends. The CDR3 spans 18 residues. CDR3: CATSDLQGGASGANVLTF. The CDR3 nucleotides are TGTGCCACCAGTGATTTGCAGGGCGGAGCCTCTGGGGCCAACGTCCTGACTTTC.

The chain recombines TRBV5-4 with TRBJ2-1; 12 bases fit TRBD1. The germline V gene encodes CDR1 SGHNT and CDR2 YYREEE (reference sequence). The CDR3 extends over 15 amino acids. V lost 4 bases, J lost 7 bases, and 6 bases stayed unmatched. The CDR3 DNA is TGTGCCAGCAGCGCAGCGGGACAGGGGGCGAATGAGCAGTTCTTC. Translating it yields CASSAAGQGANEQFF.

This clonotype came up a few times. The chain recombines TRBV11-2 with TRBJ2-5, with D possibly TRBD2 on 6 matching bases. Deletions cut 3 bases from V and 4 bases from J, with 12 bases between. This CDR3 spans 14 amino acids. Looked up from germline, CDR1 is SGHAT and CDR2 is FQNNGV. The CDR3, as DNA: TGTGCCAGCAGCTTGGCGGGGCAGCGAGAGACCCAGTACTTC. Its protein product is CASSLAGQRETQYF. Full variable domain (rest looked up from reference TRBV11-2 and TRBJ2-5): EAGVAQSPRYKIIEKRQSVAFWCNPISGHATLYWYQQILGQGPKLLIQFQNNGVVDDSQLPKDRFSAERLKGVDSTLKIQPAKLEDSAVYLCASSLAGQRETQYFGPGTRLLVL.

This clonotype was found a few times. This CDR3 reads CSVILAGRGGELFF. The CDR3 DNA reads as TGCAGTGTGATACTAGCGGGAAGGGGCGGGGAGCTGTTTTTT. This rearrangement joins TRBV20-1 to TRBJ2-2, with TRBD2 matching 10 bases. The germline gives CDR1 DFQATT, CDR2 SNEGSKA (reference sequence). This CDR3 contains 14 residues. V lost 7 bases to trimming and J lost 7 bases; unmatched junction nucleotides: 9.

A few counts support this clonotype. The rearrangement uses TRBV28 and TRBJ2-3; 8 bases fit TRBD1. CDR1 MDHEN and CDR2 SYDVKM come from the germline V gene. CDR3 size: 16 residues. Losses at the gene ends were 4 bases for V and 4 bases for J; bases not matched to a gene: 10. In nucleotides, the CDR3 is TGTGCCAGCAGTTCTCCAGGGGGCGTTCGTGCAGATACGCAGTATTTT. Translating it yields CASSSPGGVRADTQYF.

The DNA for the CDR3 is TGTGCCATCAGTGAGTCGACTGGAGGGGCCAATCAGCCCCAGCATTTT. Protein sequence: CAISESTGGANQPQHF. The genes are TRBV10-3 and TRBJ1-5; maybe TRBD1 (5 bases). Germline CDR1 reads ENHRY; CDR2 reads SYGVKD. This CDR3 is built from 16 residues. The V and J ends lost 0 bases and 3 bases respectively, with 12 bases between them.

This chain uses TRBV5-1 with TRBJ1-1, with TRBD1 as a possible D gene (6 bases). V lost 4 bases and J 1 base, leaving 17 bases between the germline ends. CDR3 size: 16 residues. CDR1 and CDR2 (germline): SGHRS, YFSETQ. In nucleotides, the CDR3 is TGCGCCAGCAGCCCGGAAGCAGGGGTGGGGAACACTGAAGCTTTCTTT. Protein sequence: CASSPEAGVGNTEAFF.

The V gene is TRBV27, the J gene TRBJ2-1; D gene unclear. The CDR3 runs to 13 residues. The V gene lost 5 bases and the J gene lost 3 bases, with 8 bases spanning the gap. In germline, CDR1 is MNHEY, CDR2 SMNVEV (reference sequence). The CDR3 coding sequence is TGTGCCAGCAGTAGCTGGATCTACAATGAGCAGTTCTTC. It codes for CASSSWIYNEQFF.

This clonotype was counted only a few times. This chain joins TRBV24-1 and TRBJ2-1; 12 positions agree with TRBD1. V lost 3 bases to trimming and J lost 6 bases; unmatched junction nucleotides: 8. This CDR3 is built from 17 residues. Germline CDR1 KGHDR, CDR2 SFDVKD. The CDR3 nucleotides read TGTGCCACCAGTGATCCGCCGGGACAGGGGGCCTTCAATGAGCAGTTCTTC. Protein sequence: CATSDPPGQGAFNEQFF.

This clonotype was detected a few times. The J gene is TRBJ2-7, the V gene TRBV10-2; possibly TRBD2 for D (6 bases). Between the trimmed V and J ends, which lost 1 base and 2 bases, there was a span of 12 bases. The CDR3 loop spans 15 amino acids. Germline CDR1 WSHSY, CDR2 SAAADI. DNA for the CDR3: TGCGCCAGCAGTGAGTTTGGGCGGGGAGCCTACGAGCAGTACTTC. Residues: CASSEFGRGAYEQYF.

Many counts were recorded for this clonotype. The chain uses TRBV7-2 and TRBJ1-6; D not resolved. Germline lookup yields CDR1 SGHTA and CDR2 FQGNSA. The V end was cut by 5 bases, the J end by 9 bases, with 11 bases between. The CDR3 sequence is 13 residues long. The DNA of the CDR3 is TGTGCCAGCAGCATCAAAACGAGTTCACCCCTCCACTTT. This codes for CASSIKTSSPLHF.

The rearrangement links TRBV27 to TRBJ2-1; 9 positions agree with TRBD2. CDR3 length: 16 residues. Germline CDR1 reads MNHEY; CDR2 reads SMNVEV (reference sequence). Trimming took 1 base from V and 5 from J; bases not matched to a gene: 6. The CDR3 reads CASSLWASGTNNEQFF. In DNA form, the CDR3 reads TGTGCCAGCAGTTTATGGGCTAGCGGGACTAACAATGAGCAGTTCTTC.

The chain links TRBV20-1 to TRBJ1-1; tentative D call: TRBD1 (6 bases). The CDR3 consists of 12 residues. Per the germline V gene, CDR1 is DFQATT and CDR2 is SNEGSKA (reference sequence). V lost 5 bases and J lost 5, with 12 bases in between. CDR3 loop: CSAQGSGTEAFF. The CDR3 DNA sequence: TGCAGTGCTCAGGGGAGTGGGACTGAAGCTTTCTTT.

The chain combines TRBV28 with TRBJ1-2, with 7 bases that match TRBD1. The CDR3 covers 14 residues. Unmatched junction bases numbered 17, after V lost 11 bases and J lost 8 bases. Germline V gene lookup returns CDR1 MDHEN and CDR2 SYDVKM. In nucleotides, the CDR3 is TGTGCCTTGGGGAGTACAGGGGTCGTACGCGGCTACACCTTC. Translated: CALGSTGVVRGYTF.

This clonotype was recorded a few times. The rearrangement links TRBV11-2 to TRBJ2-5; D is possibly TRBD1 or TRBD2 (6 bases each). Trimming shortened V by 4 bases and J by 9 bases, and 21 bases separated the two germline ends. The CDR3 length is 15 residues. Germline V gene lookup returns CDR1 SGHAT and CDR2 FQNNGV. The CDR3 here is CASSSRLGGIWSQYF. DNA of the CDR3: TGTGCCAGCAGCTCTAGGCTGGGGGGCATCTGGTCCCAGTACTTC.

In its sample, this clonotype was seen a few times. The rearrangement joins TRBV5-1 to TRBJ2-7; 14 bases match TRBD2. V lost 7 bases and J lost 6; bases outside the gene matches: 12. The germline V gene encodes CDR1 SGHRS and CDR2 YFSETQ. The CDR3 covers 16 residues. For the CDR3, the DNA is TGCGCCAGCTCGGGACTAGCGGGAGAGGCTGGCTCCGAGCAGTACTTC. Protein sequence: CASSGLAGEAGSEQYF.